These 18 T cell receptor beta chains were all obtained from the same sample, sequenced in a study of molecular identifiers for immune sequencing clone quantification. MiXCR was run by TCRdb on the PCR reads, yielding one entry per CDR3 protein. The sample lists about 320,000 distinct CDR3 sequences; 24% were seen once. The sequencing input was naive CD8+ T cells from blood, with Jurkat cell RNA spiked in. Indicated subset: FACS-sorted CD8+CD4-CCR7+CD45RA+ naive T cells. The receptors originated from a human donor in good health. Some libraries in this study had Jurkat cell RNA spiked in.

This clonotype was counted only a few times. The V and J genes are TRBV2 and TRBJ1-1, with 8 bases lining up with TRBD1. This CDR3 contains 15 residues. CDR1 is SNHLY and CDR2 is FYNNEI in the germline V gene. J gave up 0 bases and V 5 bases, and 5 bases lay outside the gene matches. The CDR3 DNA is TGTGCCAGCAGTAGAAACAGGGGGATGAACACTGAAGCTTTCTTT. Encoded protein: CASSRNRGMNTEAFF.

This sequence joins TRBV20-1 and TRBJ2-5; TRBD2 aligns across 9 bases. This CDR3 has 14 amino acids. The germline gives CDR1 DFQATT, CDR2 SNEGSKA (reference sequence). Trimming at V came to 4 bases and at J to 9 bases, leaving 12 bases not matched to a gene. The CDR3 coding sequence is TGCAGTGCTAACCCGACTAGCGGACAGAGGGCCCAGTACTTC. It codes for CSANPTSGQRAQYF.

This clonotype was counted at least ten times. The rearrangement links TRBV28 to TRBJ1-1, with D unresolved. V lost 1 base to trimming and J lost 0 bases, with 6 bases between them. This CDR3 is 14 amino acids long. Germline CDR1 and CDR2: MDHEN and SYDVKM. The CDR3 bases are TGTGCCAGCAGTTTATCGTGGTTGAACACTGAAGCTTTCTTT. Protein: CASSLSWLNTEAFF.

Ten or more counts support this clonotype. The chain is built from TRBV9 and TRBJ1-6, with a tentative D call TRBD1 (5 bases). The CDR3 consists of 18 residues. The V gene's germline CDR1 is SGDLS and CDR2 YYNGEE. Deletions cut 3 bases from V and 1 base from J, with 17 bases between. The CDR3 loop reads CASSERDPSVSYNSPLHF. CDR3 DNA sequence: TGTGCCAGCAGCGAGAGGGACCCGAGTGTATCCTATAATTCACCCCTCCACTTT. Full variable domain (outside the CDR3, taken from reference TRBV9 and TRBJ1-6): DSGVTQTPKHLITATGQRVTLRCSPRSGDLSVYWYQQSLDQGLQFLIQYYNGEERAKGNILERFSAQQFPDLHSELNLSSLELGDSALYFCASSERDPSVSYNSPLHFGNGTRLTVT.

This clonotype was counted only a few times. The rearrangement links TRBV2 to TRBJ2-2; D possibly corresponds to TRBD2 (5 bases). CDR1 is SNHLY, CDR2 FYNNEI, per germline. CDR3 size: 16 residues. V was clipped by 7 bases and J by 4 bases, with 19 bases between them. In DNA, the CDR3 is TGTGCCAGCAAATTTATACCAGAGACTATCACCGGGGAGCTGTTTTTT. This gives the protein CASKFIPETITGELFF.

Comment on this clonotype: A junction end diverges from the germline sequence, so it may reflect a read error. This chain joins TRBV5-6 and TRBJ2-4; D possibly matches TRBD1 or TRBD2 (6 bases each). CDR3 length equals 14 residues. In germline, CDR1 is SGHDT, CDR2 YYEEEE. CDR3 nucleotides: TGCGCCAGCAGCTTGGGCGGAGGGGGTAACGTTCAGTACTTC. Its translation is CASSLGGGGNVQYF.

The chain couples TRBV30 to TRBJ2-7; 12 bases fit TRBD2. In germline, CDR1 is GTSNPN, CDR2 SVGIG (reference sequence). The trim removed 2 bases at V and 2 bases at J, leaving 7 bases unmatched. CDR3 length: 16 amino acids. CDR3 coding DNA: TGTGCCTGGAGTCCCATGCTAGCGGGAGGGCCCTACGAGCAGTACTTC. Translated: CAWSPMLAGGPYEQYF.

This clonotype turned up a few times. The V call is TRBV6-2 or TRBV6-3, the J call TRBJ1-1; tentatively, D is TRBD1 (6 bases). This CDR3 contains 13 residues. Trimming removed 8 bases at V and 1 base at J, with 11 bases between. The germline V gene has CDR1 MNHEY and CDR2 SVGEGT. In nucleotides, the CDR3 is TGTGCCAGCGGGGGGCTGGAGAACACTGAAGCTTTCTTT. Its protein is CASGGLENTEAFF.

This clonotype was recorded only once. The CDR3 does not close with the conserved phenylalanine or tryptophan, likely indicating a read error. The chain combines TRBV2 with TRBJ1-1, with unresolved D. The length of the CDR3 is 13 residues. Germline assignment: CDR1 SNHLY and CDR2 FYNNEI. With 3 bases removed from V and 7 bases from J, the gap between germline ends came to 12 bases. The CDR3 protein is CASSDDTWGEAFL. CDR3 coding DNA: TGTGCCAGCAGTGATGACACCTGGGGTGAAGCTTTCCTT.

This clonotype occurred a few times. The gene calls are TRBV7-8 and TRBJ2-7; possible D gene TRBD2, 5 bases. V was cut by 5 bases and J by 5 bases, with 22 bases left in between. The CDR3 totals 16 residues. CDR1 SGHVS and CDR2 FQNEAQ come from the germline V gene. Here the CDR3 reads CASSLGVVAGVNEQYF. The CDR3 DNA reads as TGTGCCAGCAGCCTCGGGGTGGTGGCTGGGGTCAACGAGCAGTACTTC.

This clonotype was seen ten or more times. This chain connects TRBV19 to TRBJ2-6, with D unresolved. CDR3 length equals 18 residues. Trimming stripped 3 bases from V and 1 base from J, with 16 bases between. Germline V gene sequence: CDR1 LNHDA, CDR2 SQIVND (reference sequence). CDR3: CASSIGMGWPSGANVLTF. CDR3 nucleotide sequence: TGTGCCAGTAGTATCGGTATGGGTTGGCCTTCTGGGGCCAACGTCCTGACTTTC.

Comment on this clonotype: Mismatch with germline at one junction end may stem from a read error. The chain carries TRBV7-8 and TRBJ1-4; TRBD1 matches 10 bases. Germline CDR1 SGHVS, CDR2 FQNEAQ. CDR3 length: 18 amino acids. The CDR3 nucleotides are TGTGCCAGCAGCTTTTCAGGACAGGGGGAATGGATAGGTGAAAAACCGTTTTTT. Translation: CASSFSGQGEWIGEKPFF.

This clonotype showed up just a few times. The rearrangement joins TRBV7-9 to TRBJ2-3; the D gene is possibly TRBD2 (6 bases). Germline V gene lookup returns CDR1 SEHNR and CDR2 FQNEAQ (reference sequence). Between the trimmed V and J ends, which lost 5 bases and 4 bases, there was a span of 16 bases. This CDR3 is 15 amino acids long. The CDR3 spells CASSPLRSGADTQYF. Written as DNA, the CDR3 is TGTGCCAGCAGCCCCCTTAGGTCGGGAGCAGATACGCAGTATTTT. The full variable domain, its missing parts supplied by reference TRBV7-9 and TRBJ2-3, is DTGVSQNPRHKITKRGQNVTFRCDPISEHNRLYWYRQTLGQGPEFLTYFQNEAQLEKSRLLSDRFSAERPKGSFSTLEIQRTEQGDSAMYLCASSPLRSGADTQYFGPGTRLTVL.

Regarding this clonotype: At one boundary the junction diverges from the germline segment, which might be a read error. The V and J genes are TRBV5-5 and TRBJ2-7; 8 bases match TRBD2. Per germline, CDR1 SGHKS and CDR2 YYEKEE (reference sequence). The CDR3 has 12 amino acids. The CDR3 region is CAGSLSGNEQYF. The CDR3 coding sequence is TGTGCCGGCAGCCTTAGCGGGAACGAGCAGTACTTC. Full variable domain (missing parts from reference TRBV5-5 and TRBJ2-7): DAGVTQSPTHLIKTRGQQVTLRCSPISGHKSVSWYQQVLGQGPQFIFQYYEKEERGRGNFPDRFSARQFPNYSSELNVNALLLGDSALYLCAGSLSGNEQYFGPGTRLTVT.

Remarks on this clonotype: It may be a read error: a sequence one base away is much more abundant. The CDR3: CSALGRLNTEAFF. In DNA, the CDR3 is TGCAGCGCCCTGGGCAGGTTGAACACTGAAGCTTTCTTT. This chain uses TRBV29-1 with TRBJ1-1; D is ambiguous. Germline values: CDR1 SQVTM, CDR2 ANQGSEA. The CDR3 is made up of 13 amino acids. V gave up 7 bases and J gave up 0 bases, with 12 bases separating them.

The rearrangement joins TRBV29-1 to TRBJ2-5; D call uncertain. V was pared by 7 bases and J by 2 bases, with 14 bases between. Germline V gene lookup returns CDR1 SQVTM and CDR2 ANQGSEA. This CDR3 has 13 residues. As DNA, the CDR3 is TGCAGCGCCCAGCCGGCAGATCAAGAGACCCAGTACTTC. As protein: CSAQPADQETQYF.

CDR3: CASSQNPTRFTDTQYF. The DNA of the CDR3 is TGCGCCAGCAGCCAAAACCCGACTAGGTTCACAGATACGCAGTATTTT. The chain has TRBV4-3 and TRBJ2-3; D possibly corresponds to TRBD2 (6 bases). Germline V gene data show CDR1 as LGHNA and CDR2 as YSLEER. Deletions cut 2 bases from V and 2 bases from J, with 14 bases between. The CDR3 has 16 residues.

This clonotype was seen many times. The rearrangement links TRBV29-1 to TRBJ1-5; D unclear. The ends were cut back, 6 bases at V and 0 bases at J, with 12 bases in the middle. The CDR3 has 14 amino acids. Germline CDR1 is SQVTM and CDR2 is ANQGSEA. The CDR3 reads CSVLLDGSNQPQHF. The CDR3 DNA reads TGCAGCGTCCTTTTGGACGGTAGCAATCAGCCCCAGCATTTT.